The 3 T cell receptor beta chains presented below share a single source sample, sequenced in a study of OX40 agonist ivuxolimab in advanced cancers. Assay used: immunoSEQ multiplex PCR; TCRdb lists only in-frame clones, some missing. The profile shows some 96,000 clones, around 85% of them singletons. The input for sequencing was CD4+ or CD8+ T cells sorted from blood, taken in a trial of the OX40 agonist ivuxolimab. These receptors originate from an adult with an advanced solid tumor such as melanoma, head and neck, liver or kidney cancer.

The rearrangement links TRBV6-5 to TRBJ1-2, with D perhaps TRBD1 (6 bases). V was trimmed by 6 bases and J by 3 bases, leaving 11 bases between them. The CDR3 consists of 13 residues. Per germline, CDR1 MNHEY and CDR2 SVGAGI. The CDR3 DNA follows: TGTGCCAGCAGGGACGACAGGTACTATGGCTACACCTTC. It translates to CASRDDRYYGYTF.

The chain couples TRBV7-3 to TRBJ2-1; maybe TRBD2 (5 bases). V gave up 0 bases and J gave up 14 bases, with 14 bases separating them. Germline V gene lookup returns CDR1 SGHTA and CDR2 FQGTGA. The CDR3 has 13 amino acids. For the CDR3, the DNA is TGTGCCAGCAGCTTAACTGGCCCCGGGGAAAAGTTCTTC. The encoded protein is CASSLTGPGEKFF.

The chain recombines TRBV6-5 with TRBJ1-2; D remains ambiguous. The germline V gene has CDR1 MNHEY and CDR2 SVGAGI. The CDR3 length is 15 residues. Trimming took 2 bases from V and 5 from J, leaving 15 bases between them. As DNA, the CDR3 is TGTGCCAGCAGTTACGGCGGAGGCAGGAATTATGGCTACACCTTC. It is translated as CASSYGGGRNYGYTF.